Shown below are 26 T cell receptor beta chains from a single sample sequenced in a study (dated by TCRdb to about 2015). The library relied on 5' RACE. The sequencer listed for this sample is Illumina MiSeq. Through fastp at Q25 and MiXCR, TCRdb rebuilt clones from the public reads, retaining in-frame beta chains. Records with the same CDR3 protein are collapsed into one entry carrying the most frequent genes and DNA. This sample holds about 43,000 distinct CDR3 sequences; around a fifth were observed only once. Of the sample, over 3.5% is held by the ten largest clones. Tregs were isolated as CD4+CD25+CD127-/low cells. The sample taken for sequencing was Tregs sorted from a lymph node. The receptors originated from a female donor with breast cancer.

The V and J genes are TRBV5-1 and TRBJ2-6, with D possibly matching TRBD1 (5 bases). Germline V CDR1 and CDR2: SGHRS, YFSETQ. V gave up 4 bases and J gave up 0 bases, with 8 bases separating them. CDR3 length: 15 residues. CDR3 nucleotides: TGCGCCAGCAGCATGACAGTCTCTGGGGCCAACGTCCTGACTTTC. Its translation: CASSMTVSGANVLTF.

This clonotype was observed a few times. The CDR3 end shows no conserved phenylalanine or tryptophan, and so a read error is likely. The genes are TRBV4-1 and TRBJ2-3; 10 nucleotides match TRBD2. The germline gives CDR1 MGHRA, CDR2 YSYEKL. The CDR3 is 18 residues long. The V gene end was trimmed by 1 base and the J gene end by 2 bases; junction bases not matched to a gene: 9. The CDR3 region has the DNA TGCGCCAGCAGCCAAGGCATTTTGGGGACTAGCGCCACAGATACGCAGTATTCT. This translates into CASSQGILGTSATDTQYS.

This clonotype was detected ten times or more. The genes are TRBV6-5 and TRBJ1-2; 7 positions match TRBD1. CDR3 length: 13 residues. The J segment lost 8 bases and the V segment lost 5 bases, leaving 8 bases of the junction unmatched. In germline, CDR1 is MNHEY, CDR2 SVGAGI. CDR3 sequence: CASSETGTMGYTF. The CDR3 DNA sequence: TGTGCCAGCAGTGAGACAGGGACCATGGGCTACACCTTC.

On this clonotype itself: A much larger clone differs from this one at a single base, so this may be a read error. A read error is likely, as this CDR3 ends without the conserved phenylalanine or tryptophan. The rearrangement joins TRBV6-1 to TRBJ1-5; 7 bases are shared with TRBD1. V dropped 6 bases and J dropped 0; count of bases not matched to a gene: 5. CDR3 length: 15 amino acids. Germline V gene sequence: CDR1 MNHNS, CDR2 SASEGT. The CDR3 region is CASSPRGDSNQPQHL. The CDR3 DNA is TGTGCCAGCAGCCCCAGGGGGGATAGCAATCAGCCCCAGCATCTT.

Details on this clonotype: This may be a read error: a much more frequent sequence differs by one nucleotide. The chain combines TRBV7-9 with TRBJ2-7; 11 nucleotides match TRBD2. CDR3 length: 20 amino acids. CDR1 SEHNR and CDR2 FQNEAQ come from the germline V gene (reference sequence). CDR3 region: CASSLGGNSGRAGSPYGQYF. As DNA, the CDR3 is TGTGCCAGCAGCTTAGGTGGCAATAGCGGGAGGGCCGGCTCCCCCTACGGGCAGTACTTC.

This clonotype was counted many times. The CDR3 bases are TGTGCCAGCAGCGTAACTGGGGCCAACGTCCTGACTTTC. It codes for CASSVTGANVLTF. The chain has TRBV9 and TRBJ2-6, with unresolved D. Germline-derived CDR1 and CDR2 are SGDLS and YYNGEE. Deletions cut 1 base from V and 2 bases from J, with 1 base between. This CDR3 has 13 amino acids. Full variable domain (outside the CDR3, taken from reference TRBV9 and TRBJ2-6): DSGVTQTPKHLITATGQRVTLRCSPRSGDLSVYWYQQSLDQGLQFLIQYYNGEERAKGNILERFSAQQFPDLHSELNLSSLELGDSALYFCASSVTGANVLTFGAGSRLTVL.

The table lists this clonotype with a count of one. This could be a read error, since a much larger clone is one nucleotide away. The chain is built from TRBV20-1 and TRBJ1-5; D possibly corresponds to TRBD1 (5 bases). The CDR3 covers 15 residues. Per the germline V gene, CDR1 is DFQATT and CDR2 is SNEGSKA (reference sequence). CDR3 in DNA: TGCAGTGCTAGAGAGGAGGACGTCGGGGCTCAGCCCCAGCAGTTT. Its protein product is CSAREEDVGAQPQQF.

The CDR3 nucleotides are TGTGCCAGCAGCCTGGGACAGCAAGGAAACATTCAGTACTTC. Protein sequence: CASSLGQQGNIQYF. This rearrangement joins TRBV7-9 to TRBJ2-4; 7 bases agree with TRBD1. With V trimmed by 5 bases and J by 6 bases, 7 bases remained unmatched. CDR3 length: 14 amino acids. Germline CDR1 reads SEHNR; CDR2 reads FQNEAQ (reference sequence).

This clonotype was seen ten or more times. The chain links TRBV9 to TRBJ2-7; 10 positions agree with TRBD2. Germline V lookup: CDR1 SGDLS, CDR2 YYNGEE. Germline trimming cut 4 bases from V and 0 bases from J; bases unmatched to any gene: 4. This CDR3 is built from 15 residues. CDR3 in amino acids: CASSPSGGSSYEQYF. The DNA of the CDR3 is TGTGCCAGCAGCCCTAGCGGGGGAAGCTCCTACGAGCAGTACTTC.

CDR3 amino acids: CSARAASGTDTQYF. The CDR3 coding sequence is TGCAGTGCTAGGGCAGCTAGCGGCACAGATACGCAGTATTTT. This chain uses TRBV20-1 with TRBJ2-3, with D possibly being TRBD2 (6 bases). CDR3 length: 14 amino acids. The V gene's germline CDR1 is DFQATT and CDR2 SNEGSKA (reference sequence). Deletions cut 3 bases from V and 1 base from J, with 11 bases between.

This clonotype was counted between two and nine times. V is TRBV5-1 and J is TRBJ1-2; D is uncertain. In germline, CDR1 is SGHRS, CDR2 YFSETQ. The CDR3 length is 11 residues. V was trimmed by 6 bases and J by 3 bases, leaving 6 bases between them. CDR3: CASTGDYGYTF. As DNA, the CDR3 is TGCGCCAGCACGGGAGACTATGGCTACACCTTC. Together with reference TRBV5-1 and TRBJ1-2, the CDR3 gives the full variable domain: KAGVTQTPRYLIKTRGQQVTLSCSPISGHRSVSWYQQTPGQGLQFLFEYFSETQRNKGNFPGRFSGRQFSNSRSEMNVSTLELGDSALYLCASTGDYGYTFGSGTRLTVV.

This clonotype was detected a few times. This rearrangement joins TRBV6-1 to TRBJ1-2, with a possible D match to TRBD1 (5 bases). Trimming pared 4 bases from V and 3 bases from J, leaving 12 bases between. CDR1 MNHNS and CDR2 SASEGT come from the germline V gene. The CDR3 contains 14 residues. The CDR3 reads CASSAVLQDYGYTF. The CDR3 coding sequence is TGTGCCAGCAGTGCAGTATTACAGGACTATGGCTACACCTTC.

This clonotype showed up many times. J is TRBJ2-1 and V is TRBV9; TRBD2 is a possible D gene (6 bases). This CDR3 region has 14 residues. The germline V gene encodes CDR1 SGDLS and CDR2 YYNGEE. Trimming pared 0 bases from V and 9 bases from J, leaving 13 bases between. The CDR3 is CASSVEVSGGEQFF. The CDR3 region has the DNA TGTGCCAGCAGCGTAGAGGTTAGCGGAGGTGAGCAGTTCTTC.

By share, this clonotype counts as medium-sized (0.01 to 0.1%). V and J are TRBV29-1 and TRBJ1-5; D may be TRBD1 (6 bases). The CDR3 is 13 amino acids. Germline-derived CDR1 and CDR2 are SQVTM and ANQGSEA. V was trimmed by 6 bases and J by 6 bases, leaving 15 bases between them. CDR3: CSVETGLGQPQHF. The CDR3 DNA sequence: TGCAGCGTCGAAACAGGGTTAGGTCAGCCCCAGCATTTT.

About this clonotype itself: At one of its ends the junction is not consistent with the germline gene, which may arise from a read error. V is TRBV12-3 or TRBV12-4 and J is TRBJ2-1; D is unclear. CDR3 length equals 15 residues. The DNA of the CDR3 is TGTGCCAGCAGCGCCGGACGAGCCGAAGGCAATGAGCAGTCCTTC. Amino acids: CASSAGRAEGNEQSF.

This clonotype has ten or more counts. The V and J genes are TRBV20-1 and TRBJ2-1; D may be TRBD2 (7 bases). Deletions cut 4 bases from V and 4 bases from J, with 20 bases between. Germline V lookup: CDR1 DFQATT, CDR2 SNEGSKA (reference sequence). The CDR3 length is 16 residues. The CDR3 protein is CSAMGGAATLYNEQFF. In nucleotides, the CDR3 is TGCAGTGCTATGGGGGGGGCGGCTACCTTGTACAATGAGCAGTTCTTC.

V usage is TRBV7-9 and J usage is TRBJ2-1; the D gene could be TRBD1 or TRBD2 (6 bases each). V was clipped by 6 bases and J by 7 bases, with 16 bases between them. Germline V gives CDR1 SEHNR, CDR2 FQNEAQ (reference sequence). The CDR3 runs 14 residues. For the CDR3, the DNA is TGTGCCAGCAGGACAGCGGAGGGGGGTAATGAGCAGTTCTTC. Protein sequence: CASRTAEGGNEQFF.

Comment on this clonotype: Its ends do not fully match the called genes, so a read error is possible. V gene TRBV20-1 combines with J gene TRBJ2-4; perhaps TRBD2 as D (5 bases). The length of the CDR3 is 15 residues. CDR1 is DFQATT, CDR2 SNEGSKA, per germline (reference sequence). This CDR3 reads CSTRDLWKAKSIQYF. The CDR3 DNA reads TGCAGTACTAGAGATTTATGGAAGGCCAAAAGCATTCAGTACTTC.

In its sample, this clonotype was seen a few times. The V gene is TRBV7-9, the J gene TRBJ2-3; 7 positions match TRBD2. Looked up from germline, CDR1 is SEHNR and CDR2 is FQNEAQ (reference sequence). CDR3 length equals 17 residues. V dropped 5 bases and J dropped 3; count of bases not matched to a gene: 14. CDR3 region: CASSLPAGGAGTDTQYF. CDR3 in DNA: TGTGCCAGCAGCCTCCCTGCGGGCGGAGCGGGAACAGATACGCAGTATTTT.

The chain recombines TRBV11-2 with TRBJ2-1; TRBD2 matches 8 bases. Germline-derived CDR1 and CDR2 are SGHAT and FQNNGV. This CDR3 is 15 amino acids long. Germline trimming cut 2 bases from V and 5 bases from J; bases unmatched to any gene: 5. The CDR3 DNA reads TGTGCCAGCAGCTTAAGCGGGAGTGAGCACAATGAGCAGTTCTTC. This codes for CASSLSGSEHNEQFF.

Judged by abundance, this clonotype is medium-sized. The J gene is TRBJ2-7, the V gene TRBV20-1; 9 nucleotides match TRBD2. V shed 0 bases and J 6 bases; nucleotides not matched to a gene: 9. The germline V gene encodes CDR1 DFQATT and CDR2 SNEGSKA (reference sequence). The length of the CDR3 is 15 residues. The CDR3 spells CSARDGLAGTAEQYF. Written as DNA, the CDR3 is TGCAGTGCTAGAGATGGGCTAGCGGGAACGGCCGAGCAGTACTTC.

The chain carries TRBV13 and TRBJ2-2; a weak D match, TRBD1 (6 bases). Trimming removed 1 base at V and 6 bases at J, with 9 bases between. Germline CDR1 PRHDT, CDR2 FYEKMQ (reference sequence). The CDR3 is 14 amino acids. CDR3 sequence reads: CASSLDRDPGELFF. For the CDR3, the DNA is TGTGCCAGCAGCTTAGACAGGGACCCCGGGGAGCTGTTTTTT.

This clonotype came up many times. V usage is TRBV7-9 and J usage is TRBJ2-4; D may be TRBD2 (5 bases). V lost 4 bases to trimming and J lost 0 bases, with 10 bases between them. Germline V gene data show CDR1 as SEHNR and CDR2 as FQNEAQ (reference sequence). The CDR3 spans 15 residues. In DNA, the CDR3 is TGTGCCAGCAGCTCTGGAGGCGAAGCCAAAAACATTCAGTACTTC. Its translation: CASSSGGEAKNIQYF.

The chain joins TRBV5-1 to TRBJ1-2, with D perhaps matching TRBD1 (5 bases). V was shortened by 4 bases and J by 0 bases, with 7 bases between the two germline ends. The CDR3 is made up of 13 amino acids. Germline assignment: CDR1 SGHRS and CDR2 YFSETQ. This CDR3 is CASSDSPNYGYTF. In DNA form, the CDR3 reads TGCGCCAGCAGCGACAGCCCTAACTATGGCTACACCTTC.

This clonotype was found many times. The chain carries TRBV27 and TRBJ1-5; D is undetermined. The CDR3 loop spans 13 amino acids. V lost 2 bases and J 1 base, leaving 3 bases between the germline ends. Per germline, CDR1 MNHEY and CDR2 SMNVEV (reference sequence). The CDR3 bases are TGTGCCAGCAGTTTAATGAGCAATCAGCCCCAGCATTTT. Encoded protein: CASSLMSNQPQHF.

The chain couples TRBV2 to TRBJ2-3, with 13 positions matching TRBD2. V trimming: 4 bases; J trimming: 3 bases; junction bases outside the gene matches: 7. This CDR3 spans 17 amino acids. CDR1 and CDR2 (germline): SNHLY, FYNNEI. Written as DNA, the CDR3 is TGTGCCAGCAGTGTAACCGGGACTAGCGGGACAACAGATACGCAGTATTTT. Its protein is CASSVTGTSGTTDTQYF.